The clone carrying this T cell receptor beta chain was seen ten or more times. Its antigen is currently unknown. The CDR3 consists of 14 residues. Germline V gene data show CDR1 as SGHTA and CDR2 as FQGNSA. Trimming at V came to 5 bases and at J to 8 bases, leaving 6 bases not matched to a gene. The data were obtained in a study of CD8 T cells in ankylosing spondylitis. TCRdb re-derived calls from the 5' RACE reads in MiXCR, one entry per CDR3 protein. Of about 240,000 distinct CDR3 sequences in the sample, approximately 9% were seen once. Study-level points and caveats: Seemingly characteristic of ankylosing spondylitis blood was a TCR beta motif consisting of fewer than 10 highly homologous variants. Some of the motif variants had earlier been found in reactive arthritis patients' fluid and blood.

The rearrangement joins TRBV7-2 to TRBJ1-4, with 9 positions matching TRBD1. Material: blood, either unsorted or a sorted T cell fraction (not recorded which). This sequence originates from a male donor with ankylosing spondylitis or in good health (not recorded which). CDR3 amino acids: CASSEGQGREKLFF. The CDR3 bases are TGTGCCAGCAGCGAGGGACAGGGTAGGGAAAAACTGTTTTTT.